The 17 T cell receptor beta chains reported below all come from one sample, sequenced in a study of blood T cell repertoires in COVID-19. This table comes from immunoSEQ multiplex PCR, and its TCRdb copy is limited to in-frame clones, with some not included. The sample holds 200,000 to 250,000 clones; about 83% are singletons and the top ten take less than 8%. The sequenced sample consisted of peripheral blood. These receptors were collected from a woman between 45 and 65 years old with active or convalescent COVID-19.

The chain joins TRBV28 to TRBJ1-4, with D unresolved. CDR1 and CDR2 (germline): MDHEN, SYDVKM. Trimming took off 5 bases at V and 3 bases at J, with 19 bases between the two ends. This CDR3 has 17 amino acids. CDR3 residues: CASSPLPVGRANEKLFF. The CDR3 nucleotides are TGTGCCAGCAGTCCCCTCCCGGTGGGCAGAGCTAATGAAAAACTGTTTTTT.

V usage is TRBV3-1 (or the pseudogene TRBV3-2) and J usage is TRBJ1-2, with no clear D. Trimming cost V 6 bases and J 1 base, with 15 bases left between them. Per the germline V gene, CDR1 is LGHDT and CDR2 is YNNKEL (reference sequence). The CDR3 spans 15 residues. The CDR3 region has the DNA TGTGCCAGCAGTCCACTTTTTATATTTAACTATGGCTACACCTTC. Its protein product is CASSPLFIFNYGYTF.

The chain joins TRBV4-2 to TRBJ2-2; D perhaps matches TRBD2 (6 bases). This CDR3 comprises 17 residues. Germline assignment: CDR1 LGHNA and CDR2 YNFKEQ. Trimming shortened V by 0 bases and J by 1 base, and 12 bases separated the two germline ends. DNA of the CDR3: TGTGCCAGCAGCCAAGAAGCTAGCGTAGGGAACACCGGGGAGCTGTTTTTT. Encoded protein: CASSQEASVGNTGELFF.

The J gene is TRBJ1-3, the V gene TRBV7-2, with 7 bases that match TRBD1. The CDR3 loop spans 16 amino acids. V gave up 5 bases and J gave up 0 bases; unmatched junction bases: 7. Germline-derived CDR1 and CDR2 are SGHTA and FQGNSA. The CDR3: CASSEWTGFSGNTIYF. CDR3 nucleotides: TGTGCCAGCAGCGAATGGACAGGCTTCTCTGGAAACACCATATATTTT. Together with reference TRBV7-2 and TRBJ1-3, the CDR3 gives the full variable domain: GAGVSQSPSNKVTEKGKDVELRCDPISGHTALYWYRQSLGQGLEFLIYFQGNSAPDKSGLPSDRFSAERTGGSVSTLTIQRTQQEDSAVYLCASSEWTGFSGNTIYFGEGSWLTVV.

Here the CDR3 reads CSASQGAYEQYF. CDR3 sequence (DNA): TGCAGTGCCAGTCAGGGGGCCTACGAGCAGTACTTC. This rearrangement joins TRBV20-1 to TRBJ2-7, with 7 bases that match TRBD1. Germline V gene data show CDR1 as DFQATT and CDR2 as SNEGSKA (reference sequence). The CDR3 has 12 amino acids. The trim removed 6 bases at V and 2 bases at J, leaving 4 bases unmatched.

This clone was seen ten or more times. The V and J genes are TRBV2 and TRBJ2-1, with a weak D call TRBD2 (5 bases). The germline CDR1 and CDR2 sequences are SNHLY and FYNNEI. This CDR3 comprises 14 residues. V lost 6 bases to trimming and J lost 4 bases, with 13 bases between them. This CDR3 reads CASSPETIYNEQFF. CDR3 DNA: TGTGCCAGCAGCCCCGAGACTATTTACAATGAGCAGTTCTTC.

This sequence joins TRBV28 and TRBJ2-5; 7 bases agree with TRBD1. The CDR3 length is 14 residues. The V gene end was trimmed by 5 bases and the J gene end by 4 bases; junction bases not matched to a gene: 7. Germline assignment: CDR1 MDHEN and CDR2 SYDVKM. This chain's CDR3 is CASSDIGDRETQYF. The CDR3, as DNA: TGTGCCAGCAGTGACATAGGGGACAGAGAGACCCAGTACTTC.

There are many counts of this clone. The chain carries TRBV7-3 and TRBJ1-1; D is unclear. Germline V lookup: CDR1 SGHTA, CDR2 FQGTGA. Trimming took 5 bases from V and 1 from J, leaving 8 bases between them. This CDR3 has 13 amino acids. CDR3 region: CASSVRGNTEAFF. CDR3 bases: TGTGCCAGCAGCGTCCGGGGGAACACTGAAGCTTTCTTT. The whole variable domain, remainder taken from reference TRBV7-3 and TRBJ1-1, is GAGVSQTPSNKVTEKGKYVELRCDPISGHTALYWYRQSLGQGPEFLIYFQGTGAADDSGLPNDRFFAVRPEGSVSTLKIQRTERGDSAVYLCASSVRGNTEAFFGQGTRLTVV.

The chain employs TRBV7-9 and TRBJ2-5; D not resolved. The CDR3 runs 15 residues. V lost 3 bases to trimming and J lost 1 base, with 12 bases between them. The germline gives CDR1 SEHNR, CDR2 FQNEAQ (reference sequence). As DNA, the CDR3 is TGTGCCAGCAGCTTTCTAGGCCTCTTCCAAGAGACCCAGTACTTC. As protein: CASSFLGLFQETQYF.

J is TRBJ2-7 and V is TRBV4-2, with D perhaps TRBD1 (6 bases). Germline-derived CDR1 and CDR2 are LGHNA and YNFKEQ. The CDR3 spans 15 residues. The V end was cut by 3 bases, the J end by 3 bases, with 15 bases between. CDR3 loop: CASSHGYGQIYEQYF. The CDR3 bases are TGTGCCAGCAGCCATGGCTATGGACAGATCTACGAGCAGTACTTC.

This clone showed up just a few times. The chain uses TRBV27 and TRBJ2-5; a weak D match, TRBD1 (5 bases). The V and J ends lost 6 bases and 6 bases respectively, with 17 bases between them. CDR1 and CDR2 from the germline V gene are MNHEY and SMNVEV (reference sequence). The CDR3 length is 14 residues. CDR3 residues: CASRVGQGEKTQYF. CDR3 DNA sequence: TGTGCCAGCAGGGTGGGGCAGGGTGAAAAGACCCAGTACTTC.

The J gene is TRBJ1-6, the V gene TRBV19; D not resolved. Germline-derived CDR1 and CDR2 are LNHDA and SQIVND (reference sequence). The CDR3 covers 14 residues. Trimming took off 7 bases at V and 2 bases at J, with 9 bases between the two ends. CDR3 nucleotide sequence: TGTGCCAGTAAGGCAGAGGCCTATAATTCACCCCTCCACTTT. This codes for CASKAEAYNSPLHF.

This clone came up a few times. This sequence joins TRBV10-1 and TRBJ2-3; D is perhaps TRBD2 (5 bases). The CDR3 covers 15 residues. Germline CDR1 reads WNHNN; CDR2 reads SYGVQD (reference sequence). The germline V and J ends were trimmed by 2 bases and 4 bases, with 13 bases remaining between them. The CDR3, as DNA: TGCGCCAGCAGTGAGGGGTCCGGGGATTCAGATACGCAGTATTTT. It specifies CASSEGSGDSDTQYF.

The V call is TRBV5-4, the J call TRBJ1-4; D perhaps matches TRBD1 (5 bases). The CDR3 has 18 amino acids. V was shortened by 3 bases and J by 10 bases, with 28 bases between the two germline ends. Germline-derived CDR1 and CDR2 are SGHNT and YYREEE (reference sequence). For the CDR3, the DNA is TGTGCCAGCAGCTCCCGGACAAGTAATCCGGAATTAATCGGAAAACTGTTTTTT. This gives the protein CASSSRTSNPELIGKLFF.

This clone was picked up one time. The V gene is TRBV9, the J gene TRBJ2-1, with D unclear. Per germline, CDR1 SGDLS and CDR2 YYNGEE. The CDR3 runs 14 residues. The V gene lost 6 bases and the J gene lost 7 bases, with 17 bases spanning the gap. CDR3 in amino acids: CASTANPIGNEQFF. The CDR3 nucleotides are TGTGCCAGCACCGCAAATCCTATCGGGAATGAGCAGTTCTTC.

The chain couples TRBV5-6 to TRBJ1-4; tentatively, D is TRBD1 (5 bases). This CDR3 region has 14 residues. Germline V gives CDR1 SGHDT, CDR2 YYEEEE. V lost 3 bases and J 5 bases, leaving 11 bases between the germline ends. The CDR3 DNA is TGTGCCAGCAGCTGGGGGGTCCGAAATGAAAAACTGTTTTTT. This sequence encodes CASSWGVRNEKLFF.

J is TRBJ1-4 and V is TRBV29-1; 8 bases map to TRBD1. The J segment lost 3 bases and the V segment lost 3 bases, leaving 9 bases of the junction unmatched. There are 16 residues in the CDR3. The germline V gene encodes CDR1 SQVTM and CDR2 ANQGSEA. The CDR3 is CSVELPETGANEKLFF. The CDR3 nucleotides read TGCAGCGTTGAGCTTCCCGAGACAGGGGCTAATGAAAAACTGTTTTTT. Drawing the rest from reference TRBV29-1 and TRBJ1-4, the complete variable domain is SAVISQKPSRDICQRGTSLTIQCQVDSQVTMMFWYRQQPGQSLTLIATANQGSEATYESGFVIDKFPISRPNLTFSTLTVSNMSPEDSSIYLCSVELPETGANEKLFFGSGTQLSVL.